This T cell receptor (beta chain) appears in the sequencing data of a study of shared clonotypes between healthy human individuals. Study background: Serving as donors were a couple of women and three men, whose ages spanned 18 to 49. General study results and limits: Enrolling few donors narrowed the genetic and exposure-history diversity that was represented.

Only in-frame clones appear in the TCRdb table, and some are missing; sequencing was by immunoSEQ multiplex PCR. Counted here are 450,000 to 550,000 clones, less than 85% occurring once; the ten biggest clones make up under 15%. Donors comprised healthy HIV-negative adults lacking recent acute infections or vaccinations. Per germline, CDR1 MNHEY and CDR2 SMNVEV (reference sequence). Trimming shortened V by 6 bases and J by 1 base, and 16 bases separated the two germline ends. The CDR3 is 16 amino acids. In regard to this clone: What it binds is not known.

This receptor was obtained from a middle-aged woman in good health. Some clones in this sample may be carry-over from other donors' samples. The chain combines TRBV27 with TRBJ1-5, with a tentative D call TRBD1 (5 bases). The sample taken for sequencing was PBMCs. CDR3 protein: CASRHGQGGSNQPQHF. In DNA form, the CDR3 reads TGTGCCAGCAGACACGGGCAGGGTGGGAGCAATCAGCCCCAGCATTTT.